The T cell receptor (beta chain) described here comes from a study of blood T cell repertoires in COVID-19. The wider study: Samples of COVID-19 (acute and convalescent) were obtained from the United States, Italy and Spain. The cDNA or gDNA used as material had been derived from T cells, B-cell-depleted T cells, or PBMCs.

As originally analysed: Quantification of nucleated cells was approximated via reference gene primer amplification. Sequenced by immunoSEQ multiplex PCR; TCRdb stores in-frame clones only, minus some. The D gene and trimming were derived from the DNA, and the V and J assignments and clone size from that table. The repertoire holds approximately 170,000 clones, with roughly nine tenths as singletons. Germline V gives CDR1 LNHDA, CDR2 SQIVND (reference sequence). The germline V and J ends were trimmed by 7 bases and 6 bases, with 8 bases remaining between them. CDR3 length: 11 residues. The sequence was obtained from a woman in her sixties or seventies with acute or convalescent COVID-19. V usage is TRBV19 and J usage is TRBJ2-3, with unresolved D. Sequencing input: peripheral blood. CDR3 bases: TGTGCCAGTATGGTCGGTGATACGCAGTATTTT. Encoded protein: CASMVGDTQYF.